The sequence of this TCR beta chain was determined in a study of shared clonotypes between healthy human individuals. This CDR3 region has 14 residues. Germline loops: CDR1 MNHEY, CDR2 SVGAGI. The germline V and J ends were trimmed by 7 bases and 9 bases, with 21 bases remaining between them. The assay was immunoSEQ multiplex PCR, and TCRdb's table has in-frame clones only and misses some. This table has about 1 million clones, 65% to 80% appearing once. The TCR was taken from a man between 18 and 35 years old in good health. This chain uses TRBV6-5 with TRBJ1-2; possibly TRBD1 for D (5 bases). What was sequenced was memory CD4+ T cells sorted from blood. Subset: CD45RA-negative fraction. The CDR3 bases are TGTGCCAGCACCACCCCGGGAGGGGAGAAGAGCTACACCTTC. Protein product: CASTTPGGEKSYTF.